The entry below gives a single T cell receptor (beta chain) sequence along with its context. This record belongs to a study of technical replicates of blood from a few donors. This CDR3 region has 15 residues. Trimming shortened V by 5 bases and J by 5 bases, and 17 bases separated the two germline ends. Germline lookup yields CDR1 SGHNT and CDR2 YYREEE (reference sequence). The method was immunoSEQ multiplex PCR; TCRdb's version includes in-frame clones alone and lacks a portion of them. Here the sample spans 66,000 or so clones, around 87% being singletons. The chain couples TRBV5-4 to TRBJ2-1; D might be TRBD1 (6 bases). The material sequenced was PBMCs. The receptor's source is a human donor in good health. Some clones in this sample may be carry-over from other donors' samples. DNA of the CDR3: TGTGCCAGCAGTCCCAAGCCACAGGGAAACAATGAGCAGTTCTTC. Residues: CASSPKPQGNNEQFF.